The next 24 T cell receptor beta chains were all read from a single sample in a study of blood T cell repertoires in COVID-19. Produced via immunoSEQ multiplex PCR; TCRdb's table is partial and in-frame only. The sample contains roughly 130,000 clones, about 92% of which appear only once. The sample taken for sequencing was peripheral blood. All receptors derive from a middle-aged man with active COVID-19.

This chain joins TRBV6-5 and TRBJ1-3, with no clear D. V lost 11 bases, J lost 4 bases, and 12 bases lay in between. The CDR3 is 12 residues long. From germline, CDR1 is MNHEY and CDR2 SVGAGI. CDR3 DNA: TGTGCCGCAGTATATTCAGGAAACACCATATATTTT. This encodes CAAVYSGNTIYF.

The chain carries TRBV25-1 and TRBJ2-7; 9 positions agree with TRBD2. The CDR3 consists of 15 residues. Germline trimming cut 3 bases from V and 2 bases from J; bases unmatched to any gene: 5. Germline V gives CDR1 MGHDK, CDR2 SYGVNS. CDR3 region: CASSDPAGGPYEQYF. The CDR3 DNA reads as TGTGCCAGCAGTGATCCAGCGGGGGGCCCCTACGAGCAGTACTTC.

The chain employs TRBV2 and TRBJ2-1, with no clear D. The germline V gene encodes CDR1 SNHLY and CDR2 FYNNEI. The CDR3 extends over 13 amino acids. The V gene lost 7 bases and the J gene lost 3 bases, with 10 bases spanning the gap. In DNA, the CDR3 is TGTGCCAGCATACGAGGAAGCTACAATGAGCAGTTCTTC. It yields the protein CASIRGSYNEQFF.

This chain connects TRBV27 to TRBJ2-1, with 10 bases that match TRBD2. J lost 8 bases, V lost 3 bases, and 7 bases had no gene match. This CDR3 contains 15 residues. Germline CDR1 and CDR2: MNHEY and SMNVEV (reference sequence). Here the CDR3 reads CASSFLAGVGYEQFF. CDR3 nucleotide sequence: TGTGCCAGCAGTTTCCTAGCGGGAGTAGGCTATGAGCAGTTCTTC.

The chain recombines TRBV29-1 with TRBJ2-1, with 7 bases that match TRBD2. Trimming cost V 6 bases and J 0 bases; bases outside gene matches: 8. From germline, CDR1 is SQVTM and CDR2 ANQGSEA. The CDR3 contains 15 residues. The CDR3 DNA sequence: TGCAGCGTCGCCTGGGGGGGGAGCTCCTACAATGAGCAGTTCTTC. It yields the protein CSVAWGGSSYNEQFF.

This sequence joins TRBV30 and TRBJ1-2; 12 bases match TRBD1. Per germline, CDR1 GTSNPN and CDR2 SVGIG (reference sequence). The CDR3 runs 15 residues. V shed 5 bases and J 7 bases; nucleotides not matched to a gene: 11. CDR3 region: CAWYRDRGHFVGYTF. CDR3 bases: TGTGCCTGGTACCGGGACAGGGGGCACTTTGTTGGCTACACCTTC.

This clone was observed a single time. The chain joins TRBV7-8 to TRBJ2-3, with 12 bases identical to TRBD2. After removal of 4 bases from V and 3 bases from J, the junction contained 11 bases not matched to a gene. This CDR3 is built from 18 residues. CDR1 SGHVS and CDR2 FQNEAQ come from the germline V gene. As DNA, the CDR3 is TGTGCCAGCAGCTCTCTCTCAGTGGGACTAGCGGGTACAGATACGCAGTATTTT. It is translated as CASSSLSVGLAGTDTQYF.

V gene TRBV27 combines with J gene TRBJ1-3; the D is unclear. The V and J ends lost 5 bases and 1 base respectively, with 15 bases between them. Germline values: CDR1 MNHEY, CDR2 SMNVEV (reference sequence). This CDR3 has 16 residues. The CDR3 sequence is CASSPRQTISGNTIYF. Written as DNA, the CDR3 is TGTGCCAGCAGTCCCCGCCAGACAATATCTGGAAACACCATATATTTT.

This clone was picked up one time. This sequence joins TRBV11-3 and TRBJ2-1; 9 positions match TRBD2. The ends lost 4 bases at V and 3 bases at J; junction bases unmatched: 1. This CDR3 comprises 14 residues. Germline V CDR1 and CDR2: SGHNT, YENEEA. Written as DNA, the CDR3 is TGTGCCAGCAGCTATAGCGGGAGCTACAATGAGCAGTTCTTC. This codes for CASSYSGSYNEQFF.

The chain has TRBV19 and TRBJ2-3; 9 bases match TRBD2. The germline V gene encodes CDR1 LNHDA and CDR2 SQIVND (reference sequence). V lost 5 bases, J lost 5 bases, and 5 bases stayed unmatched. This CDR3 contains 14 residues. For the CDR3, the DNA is TGTGCCAGTAGTGTTAGCGGGGGTGGAGATACGCAGTATTTT. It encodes CASSVSGGGDTQYF.

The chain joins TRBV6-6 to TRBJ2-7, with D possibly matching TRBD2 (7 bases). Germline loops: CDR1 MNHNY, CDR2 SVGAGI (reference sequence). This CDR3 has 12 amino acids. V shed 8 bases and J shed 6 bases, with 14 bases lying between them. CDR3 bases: TGTGCCAGCGGGGAAGGGGGGGTCGAGCAGTACGTC. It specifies CASGEGGVEQYV.

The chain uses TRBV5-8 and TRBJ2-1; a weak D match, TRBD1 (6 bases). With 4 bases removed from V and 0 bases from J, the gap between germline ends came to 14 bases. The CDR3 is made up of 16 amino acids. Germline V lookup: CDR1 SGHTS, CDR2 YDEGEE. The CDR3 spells CASSHRVPGSYNEQFF. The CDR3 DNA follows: TGTGCCAGCAGCCACAGGGTCCCCGGCTCCTACAATGAGCAGTTCTTC.

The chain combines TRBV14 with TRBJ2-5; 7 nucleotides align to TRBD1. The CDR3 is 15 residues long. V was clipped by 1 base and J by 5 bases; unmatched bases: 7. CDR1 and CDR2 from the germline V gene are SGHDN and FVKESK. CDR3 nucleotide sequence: TGTGCCAGCAGCCAAGCGACAGGGCGAGGGGAGACCCAGTACTTC. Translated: CASSQATGRGETQYF.

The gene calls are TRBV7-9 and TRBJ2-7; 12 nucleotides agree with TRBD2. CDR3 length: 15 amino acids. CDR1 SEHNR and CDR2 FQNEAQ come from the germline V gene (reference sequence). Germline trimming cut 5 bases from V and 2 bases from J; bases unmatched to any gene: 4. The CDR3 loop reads CASSRTSGTPYEQYF. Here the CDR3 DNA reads TGTGCCAGCAGCCGGACTAGCGGGACTCCCTACGAGCAGTACTTC.

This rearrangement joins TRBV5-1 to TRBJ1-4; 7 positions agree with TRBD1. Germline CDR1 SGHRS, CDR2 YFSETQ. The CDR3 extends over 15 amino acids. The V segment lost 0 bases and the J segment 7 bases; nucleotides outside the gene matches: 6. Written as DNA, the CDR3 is TGCGCCAGCAGCTTGGGACAGGGCAGGGGTGAAAAACTGTTTTTT. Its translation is CASSLGQGRGEKLFF.

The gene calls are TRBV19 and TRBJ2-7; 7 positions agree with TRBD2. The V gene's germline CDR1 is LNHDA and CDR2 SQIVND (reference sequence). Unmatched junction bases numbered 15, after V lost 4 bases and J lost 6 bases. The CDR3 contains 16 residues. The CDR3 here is CASSKPPTGRESEQYV. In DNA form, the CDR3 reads TGTGCCAGTAGTAAACCCCCGACGGGGAGGGAAAGCGAGCAGTACGTC.

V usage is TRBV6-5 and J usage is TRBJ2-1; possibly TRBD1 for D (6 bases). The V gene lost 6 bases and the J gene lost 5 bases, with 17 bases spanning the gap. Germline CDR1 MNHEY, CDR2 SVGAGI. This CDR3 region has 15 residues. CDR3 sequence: CASRASWTADNEQFF. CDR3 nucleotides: TGTGCCAGCAGGGCATCTTGGACAGCTGACAATGAGCAGTTCTTC.

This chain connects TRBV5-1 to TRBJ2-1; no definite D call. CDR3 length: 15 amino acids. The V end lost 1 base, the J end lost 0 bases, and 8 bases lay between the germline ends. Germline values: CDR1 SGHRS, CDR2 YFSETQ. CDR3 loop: CASSLLADSYNEQFF. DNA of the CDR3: TGCGCCAGCAGCTTGTTGGCAGACTCCTACAATGAGCAGTTCTTC.

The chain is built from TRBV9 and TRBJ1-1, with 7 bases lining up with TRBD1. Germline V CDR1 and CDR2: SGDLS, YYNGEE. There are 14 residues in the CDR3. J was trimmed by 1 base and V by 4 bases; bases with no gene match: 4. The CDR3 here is CASSFGTANTEAFF. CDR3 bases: TGTGCCAGCAGCTTCGGGACAGCGAACACTGAAGCTTTCTTT.

The CDR3 loop reads CASSEQGTIYGYTF. As DNA, the CDR3 is TGTGCCAGCAGTGAACAGGGTACCATCTATGGCTACACCTTC. The rearrangement links TRBV2 to TRBJ1-2, with D maybe TRBD1 (5 bases). This CDR3 region has 14 residues. Trimming shortened V by 2 bases and J by 4 bases, and 11 bases separated the two germline ends. Germline lookup yields CDR1 SNHLY and CDR2 FYNNEI.

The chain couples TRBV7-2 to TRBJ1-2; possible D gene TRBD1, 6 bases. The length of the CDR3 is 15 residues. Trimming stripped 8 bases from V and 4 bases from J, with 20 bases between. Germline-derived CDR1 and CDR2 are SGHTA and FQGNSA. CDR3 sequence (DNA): TGTGCCAGCCTCCCGGGAGGGGGGGGCGGCTATGGCTACACCTTC. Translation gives CASLPGGGGGYGYTF.

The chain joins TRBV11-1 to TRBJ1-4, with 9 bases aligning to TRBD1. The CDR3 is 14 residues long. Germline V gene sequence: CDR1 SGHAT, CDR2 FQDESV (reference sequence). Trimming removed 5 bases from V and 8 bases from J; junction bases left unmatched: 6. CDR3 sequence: CASSRTGEDEKLFF. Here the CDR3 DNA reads TGTGCCAGCAGCCGGACAGGGGAGGACGAAAAACTGTTTTTT.

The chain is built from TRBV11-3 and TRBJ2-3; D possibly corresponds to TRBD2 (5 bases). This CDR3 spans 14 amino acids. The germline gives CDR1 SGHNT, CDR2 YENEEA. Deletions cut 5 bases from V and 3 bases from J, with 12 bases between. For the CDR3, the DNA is TGTGCCAGCAGCCTCTCCCGGGAAACAGATACGCAGTATTTT. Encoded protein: CASSLSRETDTQYF.

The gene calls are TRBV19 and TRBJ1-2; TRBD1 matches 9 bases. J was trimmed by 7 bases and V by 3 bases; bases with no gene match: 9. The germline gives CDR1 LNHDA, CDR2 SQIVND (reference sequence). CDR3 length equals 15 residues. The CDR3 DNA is TGTGCCAGTAGTATTGAGGACAGGGGAAGCGGTGGCTACACCTTC. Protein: CASSIEDRGSGGYTF.